These 16 T cell receptor beta chains were sequenced from one sample in a study of blood T cell repertoires in COVID-19. Generated by immunoSEQ multiplex PCR, the TCRdb table keeps only in-frame clones and is missing some. Of 250,000 to 300,000 clones in the sample, over 75% were seen once. Sequenced sample: peripheral blood. The receptors come from a man aged 45-65 years with active or convalescent COVID-19.

The genes are TRBV21-1 and TRBJ2-5; the table's D call, TRBD2, has no DNA check behind it. TRBV21-1 is a listed pseudogene. The CDR3 sequence is 16 residues long. The chain's CDR3 is CASSYRKRERLETQYF. The CDR3 DNA reads TGTGCCAGCAGTTATCGGAAGAGGGAGAGGCTAGAGACCCAGTACTTC.

The V gene is TRBV5-1, the J gene TRBJ1-2; 8 nucleotides align to TRBD1. In germline, CDR1 is SGHRS, CDR2 YFSETQ. The CDR3 is 16 amino acids. Trimming removed 0 bases from V and 2 bases from J; junction bases left unmatched: 6. CDR3 DNA: TGCGCCAGCAGCTTGGTTACAGGGGGTGAAAACTATGGCTACACCTTC. Translated: CASSLVTGGENYGYTF.

This chain connects TRBV7-9 to TRBJ2-7, with 12 bases lining up with TRBD2. The CDR3 has 15 residues. Germline CDR1 and CDR2: SEHNR and FQNEAQ (reference sequence). With 5 bases clipped from V and 7 bases from J, the junction kept 9 bases outside the gene matches. CDR3 protein: CASSLLAGGPEEQYF. DNA for the CDR3: TGTGCCAGCAGCCTCCTAGCGGGAGGGCCGGAAGAGCAGTACTTC. The complete variable domain, with remaining parts taken from reference TRBV7-9 and TRBJ2-7, reads DTGVSQNPRHKITKRGQNVTFRCDPISEHNRLYWYRQTLGQGPEFLTYFQNEAQLEKSRLLSDRFSAERPKGSFSTLEIQRTEQGDSAMYLCASSLLAGGPEEQYFGPGTRLTVT.

This clone was counted only a few times. This sequence joins TRBV19 and TRBJ2-1, with TRBD2 identical over 8 bases. The CDR3 length is 15 residues. Germline assignment: CDR1 LNHDA and CDR2 SQIVND (reference sequence). Germline trimming cut 4 bases from V and 6 bases from J; bases unmatched to any gene: 8. CDR3 in amino acids: CASSTSLAGSNEQFF. The CDR3 DNA reads as TGTGCCAGTAGTACTTCCCTAGCGGGTAGCAATGAGCAGTTCTTC.

The chain recombines TRBV14 with TRBJ1-5, with D perhaps TRBD1 (6 bases). Trimming left V 0 bases short and J 0 bases short, with 12 bases between. The CDR3 spans 17 residues. Germline V lookup: CDR1 SGHDN, CDR2 FVKESK. The CDR3 sequence is CASSQDLDRSSNQPQHF. CDR3 DNA: TGTGCCAGCAGCCAAGATCTAGACAGGAGTAGCAATCAGCCCCAGCATTTT. Looking up the rest from reference TRBV14 and TRBJ1-5 gives the full variable domain: EAGVTQFPSHSVIEKGQTVTLRCDPISGHDNLYWYRRVMGKEIKFLLHFVKESKQDESGMPNNRFLAERTGGTYSTLKVQPAELEDSGVYFCASSQDLDRSSNQPQHFGDGTRLSIL.

The chain uses TRBV19 and TRBJ1-1; 8 bases are a match to TRBD1. V shed 9 bases and J 8 bases; nucleotides not matched to a gene: 5. Germline lookup yields CDR1 LNHDA and CDR2 SQIVND (reference sequence). The CDR3 totals 11 residues. CDR3 loop: CASHRGYEAFF. The CDR3 DNA reads TGTGCCAGCCACAGGGGGTACGAAGCTTTCTTT.

The count of this clone is one. The rearrangement joins TRBV28 to TRBJ1-5; a weak D match, TRBD1 (6 bases). Between the trimmed V and J ends, which lost 6 bases and 4 bases, there was a span of 13 bases. Germline CDR1 reads MDHEN; CDR2 reads SYDVKM. The CDR3 consists of 14 residues. This CDR3 reads CASRNSGENQPQHF. The CDR3 nucleotides read TGTGCCAGCAGGAACTCAGGGGAAAATCAGCCCCAGCATTTT.

This chain links TRBV9 with TRBJ2-1; D possibly corresponds to TRBD2 (6 bases). CDR3 length: 13 residues. The V and J ends lost 6 bases and 8 bases respectively, with 15 bases between them. Germline V CDR1 and CDR2: SGDLS, YYNGEE. The CDR3 is CASNGGPGDEQFF. The CDR3 DNA reads as TGTGCCAGCAACGGCGGCCCGGGGGATGAGCAGTTCTTC.

This chain connects TRBV24-1 to TRBJ2-5; TRBD1 matches 7 bases. The V gene end was trimmed by 1 base and the J gene end by 0 bases; junction bases not matched to a gene: 10. The length of the CDR3 is 18 residues. The germline CDR1 and CDR2 sequences are KGHDR and SFDVKD. As DNA, the CDR3 is TGTGCCACCAGTGATTTTGGGCCGGGACAGCCGTACCAAGAGACCCAGTACTTC. Translation gives CATSDFGPGQPYQETQYF.

This clone has only a few counts. The chain couples TRBV7-3 to TRBJ2-7; 7 nucleotides agree with TRBD2. The CDR3 is 14 residues long. Looked up from germline, CDR1 is SGHTA and CDR2 is FQGTGA. The V segment lost 0 bases and the J segment 7 bases; nucleotides outside the gene matches: 6. In DNA, the CDR3 is TGTGCCAGCAGCTTAACCAGCGGGACGCGGGAGCAGTACTTC. Translating gives CASSLTSGTREQYF. Filled out from reference TRBV7-3 and TRBJ2-7, the complete variable domain reads GAGVSQTPSNKVTEKGKYVELRCDPISGHTALYWYRQSLGQGPEFLIYFQGTGAADDSGLPNDRFFAVRPEGSVSTLKIQRTERGDSAVYLCASSLTSGTREQYFGPGTRLTVT.

The chain couples TRBV5-8 to TRBJ2-7; D not resolved. This CDR3 has 15 amino acids. Germline V lookup: CDR1 SGHTS, CDR2 YDEGEE. V was pared by 4 bases and J by 12 bases, with 26 bases between. This chain's CDR3 is CASSQQTVGHDLGYF. CDR3 DNA: TGTGCCAGCAGCCAACAAACAGTCGGCCATGATCTTGGGTACTTC. The whole variable domain, remainder taken from reference TRBV5-8 and TRBJ2-7, is EAGVTQSPTHLIKTRGQQATLRCSPISGHTSVYWYQQALGLGLQFLLWYDEGEERNRGNFPPRFSGRQFPNYSSELNVNALELEDSALYLCASSQQTVGHDLGYFGPGTRLTVT.

The chain combines TRBV29-1 with TRBJ1-5, with 12 positions matching TRBD1. V dropped 4 bases and J dropped 7; count of bases not matched to a gene: 2. The CDR3 sequence is 13 residues long. Germline lookup yields CDR1 SQVTM and CDR2 ANQGSEA. Written as DNA, the CDR3 is TGCAGCGTTGCCGGGACAGGGGGCCAGCCCCAGCATTTT. Protein sequence: CSVAGTGGQPQHF.

This sequence joins TRBV28 and TRBJ2-1; 7 bases agree with TRBD1. With 8 bases clipped from V and 9 bases from J, the junction kept 19 bases outside the gene matches. This CDR3 comprises 16 residues. CDR1 MDHEN and CDR2 SYDVKM come from the germline V gene. The DNA for the CDR3 is TGTGCCAGCTGCACTAGGACAGGCTCCGTTGCAATTGAGCAGTTCTTC. It translates to CASCTRTGSVAIEQFF.

The rearrangement links TRBV27 to TRBJ2-3, with TRBD1 matching 11 bases. Germline CDR1 is MNHEY and CDR2 is SMNVEV (reference sequence). V was pared by 3 bases and J by 0 bases, with 2 bases of the junction left unmatched. CDR3 length equals 16 residues. As DNA, the CDR3 is TGTGCCAGCAGTTTTGGGACAGGGGGAAGCACAGATACGCAGTATTTT. This sequence encodes CASSFGTGGSTDTQYF.

The chain recombines TRBV3-1 (or the pseudogene TRBV3-2) with TRBJ2-5, with D maybe TRBD1 (8 bases). The CDR3 contains 17 residues. CDR1 and CDR2 (germline): LGHDT, YNNKEL (reference sequence). The V gene lost 0 bases and the J gene lost 4 bases, with 18 bases spanning the gap. The CDR3 sequence: CASSQDLQGDYRETQYF. Written as DNA, the CDR3 is TGTGCCAGCAGCCAAGATCTACAGGGGGACTATCGAGAGACCCAGTACTTC.

The chain recombines TRBV5-8 with TRBJ2-3, with D unresolved. V lost 1 base to trimming and J lost 5 bases, with 8 bases between them. CDR1 and CDR2 (germline): SGHTS, YDEGEE. CDR3 length: 13 amino acids. The CDR3 loop reads CASSLLRVDTQYF. DNA of the CDR3: TGTGCCAGCAGCTTGTTACGGGTAGATACGCAGTATTTT.